The entry that follows covers one T cell receptor (beta chain) sequence. Its antigen is unknown. The data stem from a study of identical twins. Via MiXCR, TCRdb re-called the 5' RACE reads, giving one row per CDR3 protein. In the table there are 400,000 to 500,000 distinct CDR3 sequences, less than 20% of which are singletons. The CDR3 spans 14 residues. Germline CDR1 reads MDHEN; CDR2 reads SYDVKM. V was trimmed by 7 bases and J by 0 bases, leaving 13 bases between them. Study-level results: Excess sharing between twins was weaker in beta out-of-frame sequences.

The chain links TRBV28 to TRBJ2-7; weak D call: TRBD1 (6 bases). Input material: naive T cells sorted from blood. This receptor was taken from a man aged 50-59 years in good health. CDR3 sequence reads: CASTGTPSSYEQYF. The DNA of the CDR3 is TGTGCCAGCACAGGGACACCGAGCTCCTACGAGCAGTACTTC.